This T cell receptor beta chain was identified during a study of identical twins. Via MiXCR, TCRdb re-called the 5' RACE reads, giving one row per CDR3 protein. This table holds a few hundred thousand distinct CDR3 sequences, approximately 8.3% found once. Germline CDR1 and CDR2: SQVTM and ANQGSEA. Trimming pared 5 bases from V and 1 base from J, leaving 11 bases between. This CDR3 contains 13 residues. These records were also assigned to another study, of yellow fever vaccine responses in identical twins. That paper adds: Twins' vaccine T cell responses reportedly seemed partly convergent and partly personalized.

The sequenced sample was CD8+ T cells sorted from blood. This sequence joins TRBV29-1 and TRBJ1-1; no clear D. The TCR originated in a woman under 30 in good health. CDR3 sequence (DNA): TGCAGCGTTACCCTCCGAGAGAACACTGAAGCTTTCTTT. Translating gives CSVTLRENTEAFF. The whole variable domain, filled in from reference TRBV29-1 and TRBJ1-1, reads SAVISQKPSRDICQRGTSLTIQCQVDSQVTMMFWYRQQPGQSLTLIATANQGSEATYESGFVIDKFPISRPNLTFSTLTVSNMSPEDSSIYLCSVTLRENTEAFFGQGTRLTVV.